Each of the 2 T cell receptor beta chains below was sequenced from the same sample in a study of radiotherapy plus CTLA-4 blockade in lung cancer. Here immunoSEQ multiplex PCR was the method, and the copy in TCRdb shows in-frame clones only, minus some. Among around 78,000 clones listed, roughly 79% were seen once. Material: peripheral blood, obtained from a patient treated with radiotherapy plus ipilimumab. The receptor source for this set is a human donor with non-small cell lung cancer who had a partial response to radiotherapy plus ipilimumab. Some clones in this sample may be carry-over from other donors' samples.

The V and J genes are TRBV19 and TRBJ2-7; TRBD1 matches 10 bases. The CDR3 has 15 residues. Per germline, CDR1 LNHDA and CDR2 SQIVND (reference sequence). Germline trimming cut 5 bases from V and 0 bases from J; bases unmatched to any gene: 4. The CDR3 coding sequence is TGTGCCAGTAGTCAAGGACAGGGGGTCTCCTACGAGCAGTACTTC. It specifies CASSQGQGVSYEQYF. Filled out from reference TRBV19 and TRBJ2-7, the complete variable domain reads DGGITQSPKYLFRKEGQNVTLSCEQNLNHDAMYWYRQDPGQGLRLIYYSQIVNDFQKGDIAEGYSVSREKKESFPLTVTSAQKNPTAFYLCASSQGQGVSYEQYFGPGTRLTVT.

This clone was seen a handful of times. V gene TRBV7-9 combines with J gene TRBJ2-1, with D possibly matching TRBD2 (6 bases). Trimming left V 4 bases short and J 9 bases short, with 13 bases between. CDR3 length: 13 amino acids. Germline values: CDR1 SEHNR, CDR2 FQNEAQ (reference sequence). In nucleotides, the CDR3 is TGTGCCAGCAGCTGGAGCGGGTCAGCTGAGCAGTTCTTC. As protein: CASSWSGSAEQFF. The variable domain in full, completed from reference TRBV7-9 and TRBJ2-1, reads DTGVSQNPRHKITKRGQNVTFRCDPISEHNRLYWYRQTLGQGPEFLTYFQNEAQLEKSRLLSDRFSAERPKGSFSTLEIQRTEQGDSAMYLCASSWSGSAEQFFGPGTRLTVL.